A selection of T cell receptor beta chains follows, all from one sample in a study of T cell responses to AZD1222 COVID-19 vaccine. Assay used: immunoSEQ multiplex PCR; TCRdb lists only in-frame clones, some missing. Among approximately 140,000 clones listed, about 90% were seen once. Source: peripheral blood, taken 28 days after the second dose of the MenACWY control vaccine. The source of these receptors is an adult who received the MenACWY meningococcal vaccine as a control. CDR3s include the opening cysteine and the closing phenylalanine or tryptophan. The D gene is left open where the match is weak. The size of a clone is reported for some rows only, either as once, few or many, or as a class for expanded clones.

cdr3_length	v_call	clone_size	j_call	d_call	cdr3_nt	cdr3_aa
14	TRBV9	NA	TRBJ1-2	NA	TGTGCCAGCAGCGTAGCAGGGGCTAACTATGGCTACACCTTC	CASSVAGANYGYTF
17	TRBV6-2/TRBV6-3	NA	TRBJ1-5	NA	TGTGCCAGCAGTTTCGGGGAGACAGTATATAGCAATCAGCCCCAGCATTTT	CASSFGETVYSNQPQHF
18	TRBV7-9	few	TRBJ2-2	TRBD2	TGTGCCAGCAGCTCACTAGCGGGAGGGCCGATTGTTACCGGGGAGCTGTTTTTT	CASSSLAGGPIVTGELFF
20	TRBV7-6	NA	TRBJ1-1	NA	TGTGCCAGCAGCTTAGCTAATCGTGGGTTATCTGGGGGGGTTTCAACTGAAGCTTTCTTT	CASSLANRGLSGGVSTEAFF
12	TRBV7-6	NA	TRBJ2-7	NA	TGTGCCAGCAGTCCCCAGGACTACGAGCAGTACTTC	CASSPQDYEQYF
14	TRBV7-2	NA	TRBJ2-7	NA	TGTGCCAGCAGCTTATCCGGGGCAACCTACGAGCAGTACTTC	CASSLSGATYEQYF
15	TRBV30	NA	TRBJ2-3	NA	TGTGCCTGGAGTGTAGACGCAGGTCGAACAGATACGCAGTATTTT	CAWSVDAGRTDTQYF
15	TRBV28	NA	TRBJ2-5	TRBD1	TGTGCCAGCAGTTTCCTGGGACAGGGGACAGAGACCCAGTACTTC	CASSFLGQGTETQYF
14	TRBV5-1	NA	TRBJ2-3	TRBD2	TGCGCCAGCAGCGCCGGACTAGCTGCAGATACGCAGTATTTT	CASSAGLAADTQYF
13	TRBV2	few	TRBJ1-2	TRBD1	TGTGCCAGCACCCTCCGGGACAGCTATGGCTACACCTTC	CASTLRDSYGYTF
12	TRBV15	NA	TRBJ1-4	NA	TGTGCCTCTGGGACCGCGAATGAAAAACTGTTTTTT	CASGTANEKLFF
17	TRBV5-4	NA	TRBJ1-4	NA	TGTGCCAGCGCCCCTGGGGGGGGGCCCACAACTAATGAAAAACTGTTTTTT	CASAPGGGPTTNEKLFF
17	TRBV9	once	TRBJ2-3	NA	TGTGCCAGCAGCTTACCGGGACCCCGATCTAGCACAGATACGCAGTATTTT	CASSLPGPRSSTDTQYF
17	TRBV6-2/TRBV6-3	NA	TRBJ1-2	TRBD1	TGTGCCAGCAGTTACTCTTTAGCTCCGGGACAGGACTATGGCTACACCTTC	CASSYSLAPGQDYGYTF
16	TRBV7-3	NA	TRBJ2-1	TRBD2	TGTGCCAGCAGCTCCCGAGGGACTAGCGGGGGGACTCACCAGTTCTTC	CASSSRGTSGGTHQFF
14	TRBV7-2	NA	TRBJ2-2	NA	TGTGCCAGCAGCTTTCAAGGGGGAATCGGGGAGCTGTTTTTT	CASSFQGGIGELFF
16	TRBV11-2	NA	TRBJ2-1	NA	TGTGCCAGCAGCATGTCCCCGGCGGAGGGGTTGTATGAGCAGTTCTTC	CASSMSPAEGLYEQFF
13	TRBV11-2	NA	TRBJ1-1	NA	TGTGCCAGCAGCTTTAATCTAGACACTGAAGCTTTCTTT	CASSFNLDTEAFF
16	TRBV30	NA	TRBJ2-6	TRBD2	TGTGCCTGGAGTTTAAAGGGAGGGGCTGGGGCCAACGTCCTGACTTTC	CAWSLKGGAGANVLTF
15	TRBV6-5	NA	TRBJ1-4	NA	TGTGCCAGCAGCCGGGGGATTGCAACTAATGAAAAACTGTTTTTT	CASSRGIATNEKLFF
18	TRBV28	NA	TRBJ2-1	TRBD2	TGTGCCAGCAGTAAAACGTCCGGGACTAGCGGGAGGCCCAATGAGCAGTTCTTC	CASSKTSGTSGRPNEQFF
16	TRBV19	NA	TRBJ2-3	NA	TGTGCCAGTAGTATAGCCACCAGTGCTAGCACAGATACGCAGTATTTT	CASSIATSASTDTQYF
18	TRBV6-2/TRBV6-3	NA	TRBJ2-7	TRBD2	TGTGCCAGCAGTTACTCCGGGAGCGGGGGCCTTCCCTCCTACGAGCAGTACTTC	CASSYSGSGGLPSYEQYF
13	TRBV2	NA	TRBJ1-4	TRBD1	TGTGCCAGCAGGGGACAGGGGGTTGAAAAACTGTTTTTT	CASRGQGVEKLFF
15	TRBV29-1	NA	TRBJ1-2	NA	TGCAGCGTGGGGGGAACAGGGAACCGGGCCTATGGCTACACCTTC	CSVGGTGNRAYGYTF
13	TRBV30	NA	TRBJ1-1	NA	TGTGCCTGGACTCCACAGACCGAGACTGAAGCTTTCTTT	CAWTPQTETEAFF
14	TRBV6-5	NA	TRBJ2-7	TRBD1	TGTGCCAGCAGTACGGACAGGGTCTCCTACGAGCAGTACTTC	CASSTDRVSYEQYF
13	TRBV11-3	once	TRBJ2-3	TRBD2	TGTGCCAGCCGCGGGGGTAGCACAGATACGCAGTATTTT	CASRGGSTDTQYF
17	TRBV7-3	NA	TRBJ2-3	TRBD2	TGTGCCAGCAGCTTACTCTCCCGAGCTAGCGGGACAGATACGCAGTATTTT	CASSLLSRASGTDTQYF
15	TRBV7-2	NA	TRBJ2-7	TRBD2	TGTGCCAGCAGCTTATGGGATAGCGGGAACTACGAGCAGTACTTC	CASSLWDSGNYEQYF
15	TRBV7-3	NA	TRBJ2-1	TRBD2	TGTGCCAGCAGCCCCCTAGCGGGGGGCGACAATGAGCAGTTCTTC	CASSPLAGGDNEQFF
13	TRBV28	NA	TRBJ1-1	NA	TGTGCCAGCAGTTTCTCACGGCACACTGAAGCTTTCTTT	CASSFSRHTEAFF
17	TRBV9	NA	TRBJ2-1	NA	TGTGCCAGCAGCGTAGCCGGGGCTAGCCATACTCACAATGAGCAGTTCTTC	CASSVAGASHTHNEQFF
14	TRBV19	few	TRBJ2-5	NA	TGTGCCAGTAGTATGGGCTGGGGCCAAGAGACCCAGTACTTC	CASSMGWGQETQYF
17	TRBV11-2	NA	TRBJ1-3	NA	TGTGCCAGCAGCTCTTTTACAGGGCCCCGGATAGCAAACACCATATATTTT	CASSSFTGPRIANTIYF
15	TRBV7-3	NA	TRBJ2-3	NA	TGTGCCAGCAGCTTAATGGGGGGAGGCACAGATACGCAGTATTTT	CASSLMGGGTDTQYF
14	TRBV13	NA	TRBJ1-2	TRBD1	TGTGCCAGCAGCCACAGGGGGCTTAACTATGGCTACACCTTC	CASSHRGLNYGYTF
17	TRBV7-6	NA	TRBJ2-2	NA	TGTGCCAGCAGCTTAGTGGCGGTGGCGGGAAACACCGGGGAGCTGTTTTTT	CASSLVAVAGNTGELFF
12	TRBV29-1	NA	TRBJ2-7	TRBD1	TGCAGCGTTGGGGACAGGGCCTACGAGCAGTACTTC	CSVGDRAYEQYF
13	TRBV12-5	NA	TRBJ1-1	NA	TGTGCTAGTGGACGCGACAACGGCGCTGAAGCTTTCTTT	CASGRDNGAEAFF
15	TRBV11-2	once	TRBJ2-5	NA	TGTGCCAGCAGCTTAGATGCCCCGGGGGAGGAGACCCAGTACTTC	CASSLDAPGEETQYF
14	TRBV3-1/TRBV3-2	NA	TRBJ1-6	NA	TGTGCCAGCAGCCCGGGGACAAACAATTCACCCCTCCACTTT	CASSPGTNNSPLHF
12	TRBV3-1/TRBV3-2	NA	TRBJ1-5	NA	TGTGCCAGCAGCCAGGGATGGCAGCCCCAGCATTTT	CASSQGWQPQHF
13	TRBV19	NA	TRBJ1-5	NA	TGTGCCAGTAGTATAGAGGGCGGTCAGCCCCAGCATTTT	CASSIEGGQPQHF
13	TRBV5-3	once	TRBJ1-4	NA	TGTGCCAGAAGCCGGACAACGCAAGCAAAACTGTTTTTT	CARSRTTQAKLFF
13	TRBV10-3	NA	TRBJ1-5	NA	TGTGCCATCAGCCCAACAAGCAATCAGCCCCAGCATTTT	CAISPTSNQPQHF
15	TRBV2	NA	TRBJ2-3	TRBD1	TGTGCCAGCAGCAAGACAGGGCTTTCTTCAGATACGCAGTATTTT	CASSKTGLSSDTQYF
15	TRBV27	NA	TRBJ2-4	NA	TGTGCCAGCAGTCTGGGAAATCTAGCCAAAAACATTCAGTACTTC	CASSLGNLAKNIQYF
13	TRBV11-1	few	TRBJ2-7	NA	TGTGCCAGCAGCATCGGGATGAACTACGAGCAGTACTTC	CASSIGMNYEQYF
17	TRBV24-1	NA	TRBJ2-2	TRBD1	TGTGCCACCAGTGATTTCGGGAGACAGGGGGCGGTCGGGGAGCTGTTTTTT	CATSDFGRQGAVGELFF
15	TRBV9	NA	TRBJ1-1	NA	TGTGCCAGCAGCACGCCGGGCCCCGGGCACACTGAAGCTTTCTTT	CASSTPGPGHTEAFF
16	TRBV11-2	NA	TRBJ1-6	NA	TGTGCCAGCAGCTTAGGAGCGGGACGAATTAATTCACCCCTCCACTTT	CASSLGAGRINSPLHF
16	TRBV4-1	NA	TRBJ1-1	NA	TGCGCCAGCAGCCGAGGGGAGGTGGTTGTGAACACTGAAGCTTTCTTT	CASSRGEVVVNTEAFF
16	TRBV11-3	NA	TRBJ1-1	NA	TGTGCCAGCAGCCCCGGGGGGGCAGGATGGAACACTGAAGCTTTCTTT	CASSPGGAGWNTEAFF
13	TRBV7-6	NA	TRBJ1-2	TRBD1	TGTGCCAGCAGCTTAACAGGGGATGATGGCTACACCTTC	CASSLTGDDGYTF
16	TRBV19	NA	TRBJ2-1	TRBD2	TGTGCCAGTAGTTCCGTAGCTAGCGGGAACTACAATGAGCAGTTCTTC	CASSSVASGNYNEQFF
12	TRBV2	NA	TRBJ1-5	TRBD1	TGTGCCAGCAGTTTAGGGGACAGGGTGTCGCATTTT	CASSLGDRVSHF
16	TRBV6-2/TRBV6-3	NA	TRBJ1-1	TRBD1	TGTGCCAGCAGTTCACAGGGGCGGAACATGAACACTGAAGCTTTCTTT	CASSSQGRNMNTEAFF